The T cell receptor beta chain described here comes from a study of metastatic and nonmetastatic thyroid tumors. Overall study: The authors compared repertoires across blood and tumor or nodule tissue from malignant and benign thyroid patients.

Germline-derived CDR1 and CDR2 are MDHEN and SYDVKM. V was clipped by 5 bases and J by 0 bases; unmatched bases: 5. CDR3 size: 15 residues. TCRdb re-analyzed the PCR reads using MiXCR. The sample includes about 92,000 clones, under 15% seen only once; the top ten take about 3.9%. This clone occurred many times. This sample includes further DNA sequences coding for the same CDR3. Thyroid surgery was preceded by no treatment in any patient. Input material: blood. The clonotype originates from a female donor with papillary thyroid cancer or a benign thyroid nodule (not recorded which). Some clones in this sample may be carry-over from other donors' samples. This chain links TRBV28 with TRBJ2-3; 7 bases match TRBD2. The CDR3 loop is CASSRTRTSTDTQYF. The CDR3 region has the DNA TGTGCCAGCAGTCGGACTAGGACTAGCACAGATACGCAGTATTTT.